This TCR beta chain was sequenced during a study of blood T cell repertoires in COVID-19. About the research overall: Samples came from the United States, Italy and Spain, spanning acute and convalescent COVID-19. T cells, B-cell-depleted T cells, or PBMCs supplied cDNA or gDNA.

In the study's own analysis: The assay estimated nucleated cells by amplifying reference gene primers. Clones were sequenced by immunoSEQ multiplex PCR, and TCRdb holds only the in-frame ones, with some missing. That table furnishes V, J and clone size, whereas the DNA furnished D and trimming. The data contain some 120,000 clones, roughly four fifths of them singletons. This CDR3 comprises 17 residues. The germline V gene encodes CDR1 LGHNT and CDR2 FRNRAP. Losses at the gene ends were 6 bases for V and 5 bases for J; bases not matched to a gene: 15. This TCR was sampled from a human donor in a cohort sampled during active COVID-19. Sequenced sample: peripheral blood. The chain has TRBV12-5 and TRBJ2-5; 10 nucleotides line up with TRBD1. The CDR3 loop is CASGRPSGTGAKETQYF. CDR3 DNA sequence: TGTGCTAGTGGCCGCCCATCCGGGACAGGGGCGAAGGAGACCCAGTACTTC. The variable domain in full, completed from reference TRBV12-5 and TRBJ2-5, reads DARVTQTPRHKVTEMGQEVTMRCQPILGHNTVFWYRQTMMQGLELLAYFRNRAPLDDSGMPKDRFSAEMPDATLATLKIQPSEPRDSAVYFCASGRPSGTGAKETQYFGPGTRLLVL.